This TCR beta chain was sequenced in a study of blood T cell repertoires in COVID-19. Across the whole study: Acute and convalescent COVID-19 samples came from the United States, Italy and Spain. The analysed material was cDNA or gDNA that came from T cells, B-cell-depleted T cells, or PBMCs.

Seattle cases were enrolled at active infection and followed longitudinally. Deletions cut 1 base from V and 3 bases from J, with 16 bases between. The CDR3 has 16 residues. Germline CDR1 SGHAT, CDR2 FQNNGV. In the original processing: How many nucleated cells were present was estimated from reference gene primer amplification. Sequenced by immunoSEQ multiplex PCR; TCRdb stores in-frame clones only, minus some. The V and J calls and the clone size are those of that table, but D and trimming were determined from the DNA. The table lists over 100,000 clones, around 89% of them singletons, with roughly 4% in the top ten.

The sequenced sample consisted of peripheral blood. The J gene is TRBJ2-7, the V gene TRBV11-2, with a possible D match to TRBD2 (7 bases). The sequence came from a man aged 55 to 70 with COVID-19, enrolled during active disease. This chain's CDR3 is CASSLGGGGRIYEQYF. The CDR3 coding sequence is TGTGCCAGCAGCTTAGGGGGAGGGGGGCGCATCTACGAGCAGTACTTC. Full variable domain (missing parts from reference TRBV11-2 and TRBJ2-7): EAGVAQSPRYKIIEKRQSVAFWCNPISGHATLYWYQQILGQGPKLLIQFQNNGVVDDSQLPKDRFSAERLKGVDSTLKIQPAKLEDSAVYLCASSLGGGGRIYEQYFGPGTRLTVT.